These T cell receptor beta chains were read from a single sample in a study of blood T cells in healthy people across ages. TCRdb independently ran MiXCR on the 5' RACE reads; one entry per CDR3 protein. Of about 1.4 million distinct CDR3 sequences in the sample, 59% were seen once. The specimen was blood. The receptor set was obtained from a man younger than 35 in good health. CDR3s include the opening cysteine and the closing phenylalanine or tryptophan. D genes are given only for firm matches. Expanded clones get a size class; other rows say once, few or many, or leave the size out.

TRBD2	TRBV4-1	few	TRBJ2-3	TGCGCCAGCAGCCAAGGGCTAGCGGGAGGGCCGACAGATACGCAGTATTTT	CASSQGLAGGPTDTQYF
TRBD1	TRBV20-1	once	TRBJ1-4	TGCAGTGCCACCATCACGGGACAGCGGAATGAAAAACTGTTTTTT	CSATITGQRNEKLFF
TRBD2	TRBV9	-	TRBJ2-1	TGTGCCAGCAGCGTTGCGACTAGCGGGAGAATTATTGGGCAGTTCTTC	CASSVATSGRIIGQFF
-	TRBV7-2	-	TRBJ1-4	TGTGCCAGTCAGACCGTCAATAATGAAAAACTGTTTTTT	CASQTVNNEKLFF
-	TRBV5-1	-	TRBJ2-3	TGCGCCAGCAGCTTGGCCAGGGCCACTAGCACAGATACGCAGTATTTT	CASSLARATSTDTQYF
TRBD1	TRBV12-5	-	TRBJ1-2	TGTGCTAGTCAAGATACAGGGGGATCCTATGGCTACACCTTC	CASQDTGGSYGYTF
TRBD2	TRBV6-5	-	TRBJ2-1	TGTGCCAGCAATGGAGCTAGCGGGGGTTACAATGAGCAGTTCTTC	CASNGASGGYNEQFF
-	TRBV4-1	few	TRBJ2-4	TGCGCCAGCAGCGCGCTAGGACTTACAGAGCAGTACTTC	CASSALGLTEQYF
-	TRBV3-1	-	TRBJ1-3	TGTGCCAGCAGTATCCGGGACAACTCTGGAAACACCATATATTTT	CASSIRDNSGNTIYF
-	TRBV10-3	few	TRBJ1-1	TGTGCCACCGCAGGGGTTAGGAACACTGAAGCTTTCTTT	CATAGVRNTEAFF
TRBD1	TRBV6-6	-	TRBJ1-5	TGTGCCAGCAGTTACCCGGACAGGGGATTGGGTCAGCCCCAGCATTTT	CASSYPDRGLGQPQHF